The clone carrying this T cell receptor (beta chain) was counted between two and nine times. Its antigen is as yet unknown. Per germline, CDR1 LNHDA and CDR2 SQIVND (reference sequence). The CDR3 consists of 15 residues. V shed 5 bases and J 1 base; nucleotides not matched to a gene: 3. The sample is drawn from a study of cytomegalovirus exposure and HLA in healthy donors. As for the study in general: Genotyping showed roughly 81% of over 350 donors falling in the Caucasian-associated ancestry cluster.

PCR amplification relied on 60 Vbeta primers (plus 13 Jbeta primers). Clones were read by immunoSEQ multiplex PCR, and TCRdb kept only the in-frame ones, dropping some. Of under 200,000 clones in the sample, roughly 79% were seen once. Broader study findings: Immune exposure information comprised only CMV serostatus.

This clonotype was sampled from a woman aged 45-60 years in good health and CMV-seropositive. V usage is TRBV19 and J usage is TRBJ2-1; 9 bases are a match to TRBD2. Material: PBMCs. CDR3 DNA: TGTGCCAGTAGTGCAACTAGCGGGTCCTACAATGAGCAGTTCTTC. Its protein product is CASSATSGSYNEQFF. The full variable domain, completed using reference TRBV19 and TRBJ2-1, is DGGITQSPKYLFRKEGQNVTLSCEQNLNHDAMYWYRQDPGQGLRLIYYSQIVNDFQKGDIAEGYSVSREKKESFPLTVTSAQKNPTAFYLCASSATSGSYNEQFFGPGTRLTVL.